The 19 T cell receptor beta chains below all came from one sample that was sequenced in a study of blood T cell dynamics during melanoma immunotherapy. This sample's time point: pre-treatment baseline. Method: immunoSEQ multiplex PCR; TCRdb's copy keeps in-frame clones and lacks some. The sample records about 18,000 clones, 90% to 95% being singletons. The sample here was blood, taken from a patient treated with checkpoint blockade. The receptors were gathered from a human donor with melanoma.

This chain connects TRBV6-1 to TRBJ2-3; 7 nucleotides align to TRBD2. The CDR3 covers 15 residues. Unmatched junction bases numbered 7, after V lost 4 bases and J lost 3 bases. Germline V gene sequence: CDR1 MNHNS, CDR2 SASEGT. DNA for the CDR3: TGTGCCAGCAGTGTAGAGGGGAGGGATACAGATACGCAGTATTTT. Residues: CASSVEGRDTDTQYF.

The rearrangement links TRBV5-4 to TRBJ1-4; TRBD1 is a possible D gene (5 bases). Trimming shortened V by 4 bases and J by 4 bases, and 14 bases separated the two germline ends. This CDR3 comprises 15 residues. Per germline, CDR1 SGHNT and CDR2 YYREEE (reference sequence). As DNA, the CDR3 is TGTGCCAGCAGCACCTCGACAGCTTATAATGAAAAACTGTTTTTT. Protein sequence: CASSTSTAYNEKLFF.

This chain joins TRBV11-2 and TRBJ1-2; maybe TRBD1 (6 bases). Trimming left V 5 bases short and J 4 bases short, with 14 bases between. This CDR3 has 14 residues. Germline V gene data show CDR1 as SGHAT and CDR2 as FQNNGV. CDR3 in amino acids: CASSVITGSYGYTF. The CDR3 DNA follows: TGTGCCAGCAGCGTCATAACAGGGAGCTATGGCTACACCTTC.

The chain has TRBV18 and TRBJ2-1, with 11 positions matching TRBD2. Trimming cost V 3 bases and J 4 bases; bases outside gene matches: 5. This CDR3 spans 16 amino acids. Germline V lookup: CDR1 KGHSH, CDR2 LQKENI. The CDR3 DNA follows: TGTGCCAGCTCACCTGGACTAGCGGGCCTTTACAATGAGCAGTTCTTC. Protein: CASSPGLAGLYNEQFF.

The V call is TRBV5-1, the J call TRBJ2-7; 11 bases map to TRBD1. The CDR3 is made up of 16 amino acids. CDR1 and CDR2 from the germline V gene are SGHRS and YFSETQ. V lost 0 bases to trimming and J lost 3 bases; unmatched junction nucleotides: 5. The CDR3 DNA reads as TGCGCCAGCAGCTTGGCGGTGGGGACAGGGGGCTACGAGCAGTACTTC. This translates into CASSLAVGTGGYEQYF. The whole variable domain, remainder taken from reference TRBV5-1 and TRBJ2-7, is KAGVTQTPRYLIKTRGQQVTLSCSPISGHRSVSWYQQTPGQGLQFLFEYFSETQRNKGNFPGRFSGRQFSNSRSEMNVSTLELGDSALYLCASSLAVGTGGYEQYFGPGTRLTVT.

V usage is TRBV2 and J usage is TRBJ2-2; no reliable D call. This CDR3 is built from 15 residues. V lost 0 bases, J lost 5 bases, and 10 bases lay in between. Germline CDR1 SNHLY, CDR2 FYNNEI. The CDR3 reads CASSEALGYTGELFF. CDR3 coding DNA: TGTGCCAGCAGTGAAGCGCTTGGTTATACCGGGGAGCTGTTTTTT. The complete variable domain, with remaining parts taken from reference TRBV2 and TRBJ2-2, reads EPEVTQTPSHQVTQMGQEVILRCVPISNHLYFYWYRQILGQKVEFLVSFYNNEISEKSEIFDDQFSVERPDGSNFTLKIRSTKLEDSAMYFCASSEALGYTGELFFGEGSRLTVL.

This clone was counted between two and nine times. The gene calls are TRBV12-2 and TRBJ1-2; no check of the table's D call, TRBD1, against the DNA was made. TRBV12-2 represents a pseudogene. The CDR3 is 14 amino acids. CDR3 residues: CASRRDSNNYGYTF. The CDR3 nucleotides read TGTGCAAGTCGCCGCGACAGCAACAACTATGGCTACACCTTC.

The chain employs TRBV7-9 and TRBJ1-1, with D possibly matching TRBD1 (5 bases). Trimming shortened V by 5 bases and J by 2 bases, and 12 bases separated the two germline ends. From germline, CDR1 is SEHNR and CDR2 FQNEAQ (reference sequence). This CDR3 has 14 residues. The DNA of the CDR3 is TGTGCCAGCAGCCCCGGGGGAAGCAACACTGAAGCTTTCTTT. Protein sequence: CASSPGGSNTEAFF. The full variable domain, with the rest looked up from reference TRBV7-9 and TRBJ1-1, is DTGVSQNPRHKITKRGQNVTFRCDPISEHNRLYWYRQTLGQGPEFLTYFQNEAQLEKSRLLSDRFSAERPKGSFSTLEIQRTEQGDSAMYLCASSPGGSNTEAFFGQGTRLTVV.

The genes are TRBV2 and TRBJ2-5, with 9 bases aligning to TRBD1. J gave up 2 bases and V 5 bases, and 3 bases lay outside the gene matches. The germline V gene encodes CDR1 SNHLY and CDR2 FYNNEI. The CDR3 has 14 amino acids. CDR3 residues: CASSSDRGQETQYF. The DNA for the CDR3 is TGTGCCAGCAGTTCCGACAGGGGGCAAGAGACCCAGTACTTC.

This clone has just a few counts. The CDR3 nucleotides read TGTGCCAGCAGCGCAGGGAGGGTCGTGGTTCAGCCCCAGCATTTT. The encoded protein is CASSAGRVVVQPQHF. The gene calls are TRBV2 and TRBJ1-5; tentative D call: TRBD1 (5 bases). This CDR3 region has 15 residues. Germline assignment: CDR1 SNHLY and CDR2 FYNNEI. Trimming cost V 6 bases and J 6 bases, with 18 bases left between them.

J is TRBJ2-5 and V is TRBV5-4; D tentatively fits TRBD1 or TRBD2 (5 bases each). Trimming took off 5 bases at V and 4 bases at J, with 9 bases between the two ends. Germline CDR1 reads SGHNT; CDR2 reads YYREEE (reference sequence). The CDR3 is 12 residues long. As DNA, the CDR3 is TGTGCCAGCAGTGTTGGGGGAGAGACCCAGTACTTC. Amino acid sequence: CASSVGGETQYF.

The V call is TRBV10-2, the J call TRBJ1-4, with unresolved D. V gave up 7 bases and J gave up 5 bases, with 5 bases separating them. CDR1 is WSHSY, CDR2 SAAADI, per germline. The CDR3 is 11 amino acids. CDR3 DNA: TGCGCCAGCACCGACAATGAAAAACTGTTTTTT. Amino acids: CASTDNEKLFF.

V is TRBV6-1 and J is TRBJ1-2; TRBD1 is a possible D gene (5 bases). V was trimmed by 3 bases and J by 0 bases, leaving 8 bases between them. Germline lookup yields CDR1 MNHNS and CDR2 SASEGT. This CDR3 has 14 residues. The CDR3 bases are TGTGCCAGCAGTGAGACAGTCACTAACTATGGCTACACCTTC. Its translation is CASSETVTNYGYTF.

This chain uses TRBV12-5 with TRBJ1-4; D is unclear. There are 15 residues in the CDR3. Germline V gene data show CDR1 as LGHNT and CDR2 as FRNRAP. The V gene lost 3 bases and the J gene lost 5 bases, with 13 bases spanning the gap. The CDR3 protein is CASGFTGRVNEKLFF. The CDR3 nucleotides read TGTGCTAGTGGTTTCACCGGACGGGTAAATGAAAAACTGTTTTTT.

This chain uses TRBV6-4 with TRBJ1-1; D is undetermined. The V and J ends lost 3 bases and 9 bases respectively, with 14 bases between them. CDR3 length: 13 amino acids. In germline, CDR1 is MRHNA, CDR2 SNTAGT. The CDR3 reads CASSEGLAGKAFF. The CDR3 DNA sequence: TGTGCCAGCAGTGAGGGGTTGGCGGGTAAAGCTTTCTTT.

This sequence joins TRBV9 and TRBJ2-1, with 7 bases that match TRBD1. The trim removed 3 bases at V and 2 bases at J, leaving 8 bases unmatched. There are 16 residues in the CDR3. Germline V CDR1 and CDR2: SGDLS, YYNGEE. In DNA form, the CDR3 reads TGTGCCAGCAGCGGCGACCACAGGGGTCCCTACAATGAGCAGTTCTTC. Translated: CASSGDHRGPYNEQFF.

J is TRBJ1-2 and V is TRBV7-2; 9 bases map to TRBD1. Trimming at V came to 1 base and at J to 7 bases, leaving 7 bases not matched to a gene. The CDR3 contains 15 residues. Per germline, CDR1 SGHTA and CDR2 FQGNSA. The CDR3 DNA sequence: TGTGCCAGCAGCTTAGGATCGACAGGGGGGAGTGGCTACACCTTC. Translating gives CASSLGSTGGSGYTF.

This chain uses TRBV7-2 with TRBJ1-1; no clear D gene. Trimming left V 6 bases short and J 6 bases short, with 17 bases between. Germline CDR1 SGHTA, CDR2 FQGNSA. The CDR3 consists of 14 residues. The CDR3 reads CASRERLKVAEAFF. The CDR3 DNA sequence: TGTGCCAGCAGGGAACGCCTTAAGGTCGCTGAAGCTTTCTTT.

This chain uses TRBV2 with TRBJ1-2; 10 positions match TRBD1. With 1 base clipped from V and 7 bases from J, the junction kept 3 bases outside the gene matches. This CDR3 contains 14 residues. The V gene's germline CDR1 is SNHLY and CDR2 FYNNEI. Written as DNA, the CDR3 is TGTGCCAGCAGTGAAGGGACAGGGGGAAGTGGCTACACCTTC. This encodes CASSEGTGGSGYTF.